The present T cell receptor (beta chain) was sequenced within a study of cytomegalovirus exposure and HLA in healthy donors. In this sample, this clone turned up once. As yet, its antigen is unknown. Clones were read by immunoSEQ multiplex PCR, and TCRdb kept only the in-frame ones, dropping some. This repertoire shows 160,000 or so clones, more than 75% found once; its top ten account for under 3.5%. Points from the study as a whole: That first-cohort TCR clusters tended to co-occur in the roughly 110 validation repertoires was found in a later analysis. According to the study, 160 or so TCR beta chains were cytomegalovirus-associated. In vitro assays verified that a few CMV-associated chains recognized CMV antigens specifically. Most TCR sequences were rare, but some public TCRs occurred in many donors.

The germline gives CDR1 MNHEY, CDR2 SVGAGI. This CDR3 is 15 amino acids long. V was clipped by 4 bases and J by 4 bases; unmatched bases: 6. The source material was PBMCs. This TCR derives from a young man in good health and CMV-seropositive. The chain is built from TRBV6-5 and TRBJ1-3; TRBD1 agrees at 8 bases. CDR3 coding DNA: TGTGCCAGCAGTTCTGGACAGGGTCCCGGAAACACCATATATTTT. It codes for CASSSGQGPGNTIYF.